This T cell receptor (beta chain) was captured in a study of breast tumors, draining lymph nodes, adjacent tissues. Study results and caveats: Compared with lymph nodes, tumors were less diverse; compared with nontumor tissue, more. The data were judged consistent with most tumor T cells coming from lymph node and expanding in tumor.

This CDR3 spans 16 amino acids. Germline V lookup: CDR1 SGHRS, CDR2 YFSETQ. Trimming took 3 bases from V and 5 from J; bases not matched to a gene: 7. TCRdb redid the calling of the multiplex PCR reads with MiXCR, one entry per CDR3 protein. In the table there are about 13,000 distinct CDR3 sequences, 40% to 55% of which are singletons. As regards this clonotype: What it binds is not known.

The source of this sequence is a female donor with breast cancer. Some clones in this sample may be carry-over from other donors' samples. V is TRBV5-1 and J is TRBJ2-5; 13 positions agree with TRBD2. Input material: tumor-adjacent breast tissue. For the CDR3, the DNA is TGCGCCAGCAGCTCAATTGGACTAGCGGGAGTGGAGACCCAGTACTTC. Residues: CASSSIGLAGVETQYF.